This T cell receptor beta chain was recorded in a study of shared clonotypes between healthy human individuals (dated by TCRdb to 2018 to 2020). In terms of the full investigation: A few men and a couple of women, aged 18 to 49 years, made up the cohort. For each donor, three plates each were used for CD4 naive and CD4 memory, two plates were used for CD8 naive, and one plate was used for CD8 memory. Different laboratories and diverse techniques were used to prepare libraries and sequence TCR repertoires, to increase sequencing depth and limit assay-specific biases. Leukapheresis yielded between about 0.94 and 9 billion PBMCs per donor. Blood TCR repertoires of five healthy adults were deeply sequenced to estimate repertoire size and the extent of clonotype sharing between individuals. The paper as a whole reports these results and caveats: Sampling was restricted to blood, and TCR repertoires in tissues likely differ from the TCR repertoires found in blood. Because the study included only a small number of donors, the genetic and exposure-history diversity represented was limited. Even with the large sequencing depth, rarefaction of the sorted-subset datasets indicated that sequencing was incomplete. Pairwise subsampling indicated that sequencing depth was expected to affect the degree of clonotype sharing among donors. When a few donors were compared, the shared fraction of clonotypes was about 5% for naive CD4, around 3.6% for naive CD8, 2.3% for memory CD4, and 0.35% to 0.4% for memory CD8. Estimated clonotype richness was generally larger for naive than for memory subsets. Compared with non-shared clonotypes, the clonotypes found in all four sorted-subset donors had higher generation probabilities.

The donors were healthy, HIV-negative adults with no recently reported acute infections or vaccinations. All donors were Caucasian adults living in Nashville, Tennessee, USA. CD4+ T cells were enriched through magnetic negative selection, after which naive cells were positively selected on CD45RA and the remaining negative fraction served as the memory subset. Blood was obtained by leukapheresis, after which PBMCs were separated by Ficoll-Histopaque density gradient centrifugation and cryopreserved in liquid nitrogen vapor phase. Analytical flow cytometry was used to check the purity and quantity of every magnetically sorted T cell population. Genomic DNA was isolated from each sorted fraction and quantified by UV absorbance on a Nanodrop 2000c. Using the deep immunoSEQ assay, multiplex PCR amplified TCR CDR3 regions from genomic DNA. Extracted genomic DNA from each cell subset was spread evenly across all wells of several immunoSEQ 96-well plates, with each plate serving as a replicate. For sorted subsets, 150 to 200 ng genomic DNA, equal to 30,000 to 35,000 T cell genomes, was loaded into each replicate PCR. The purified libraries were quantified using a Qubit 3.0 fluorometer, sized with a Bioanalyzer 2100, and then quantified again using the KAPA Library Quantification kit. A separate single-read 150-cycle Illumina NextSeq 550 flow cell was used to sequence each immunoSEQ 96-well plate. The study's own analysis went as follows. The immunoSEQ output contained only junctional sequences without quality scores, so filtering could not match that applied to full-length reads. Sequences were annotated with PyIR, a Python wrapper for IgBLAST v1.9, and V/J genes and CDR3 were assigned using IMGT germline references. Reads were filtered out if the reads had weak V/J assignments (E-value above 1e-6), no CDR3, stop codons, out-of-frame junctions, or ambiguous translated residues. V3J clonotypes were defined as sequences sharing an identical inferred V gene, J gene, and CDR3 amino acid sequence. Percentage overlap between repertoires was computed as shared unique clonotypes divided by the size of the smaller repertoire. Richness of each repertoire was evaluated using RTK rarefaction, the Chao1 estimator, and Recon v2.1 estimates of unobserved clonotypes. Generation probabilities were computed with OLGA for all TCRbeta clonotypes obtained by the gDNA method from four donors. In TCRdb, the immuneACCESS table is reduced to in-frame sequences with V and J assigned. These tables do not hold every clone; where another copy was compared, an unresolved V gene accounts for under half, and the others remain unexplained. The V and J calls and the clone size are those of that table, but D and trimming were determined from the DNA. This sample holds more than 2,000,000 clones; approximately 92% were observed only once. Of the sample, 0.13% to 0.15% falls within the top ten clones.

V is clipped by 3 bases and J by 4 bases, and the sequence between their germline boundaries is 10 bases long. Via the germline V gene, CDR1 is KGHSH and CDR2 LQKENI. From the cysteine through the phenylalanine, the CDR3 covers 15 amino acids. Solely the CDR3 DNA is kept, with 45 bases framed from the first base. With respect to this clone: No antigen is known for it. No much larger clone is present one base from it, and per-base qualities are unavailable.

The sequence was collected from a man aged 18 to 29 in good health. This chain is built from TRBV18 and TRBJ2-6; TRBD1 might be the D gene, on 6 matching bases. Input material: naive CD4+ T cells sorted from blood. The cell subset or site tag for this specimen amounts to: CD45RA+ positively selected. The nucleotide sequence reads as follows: TGTGCCAGCTCACCTACAGGGAACGGGGCCAACGTCCTGACTTTC. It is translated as CASSPTGNGANVLTF.